What follows are 27 T cell receptor beta chains derived from one specimen sequenced in a study of T cell responses to AZD1222 COVID-19 vaccine. TCRdb's copy holds only in-frame clones and misses some; the assay was immunoSEQ multiplex PCR. The sample records 96,000 or so clones, approximately 90% being singletons. The sequencing here drew on peripheral blood, taken on day 0 of AZD1222 vaccination. These receptors all stem from an adult in good health.

The rearrangement links TRBV6-1 to TRBJ1-2, with D unresolved. The germline gives CDR1 MNHNS, CDR2 SASEGT. The germline V and J ends were trimmed by 0 bases and 4 bases, with 6 bases remaining between them. The CDR3 has 13 amino acids. This chain's CDR3 is CASSEAPGYGYTF. CDR3 DNA: TGTGCCAGCAGTGAAGCGCCCGGCTATGGCTACACCTTC.

This clone came up a few times. The chain uses TRBV7-2 and TRBJ1-3; D is undetermined. This CDR3 contains 15 residues. Trimming took 5 bases from V and 0 from J, leaving 11 bases between them. CDR1 SGHTA and CDR2 FQGNSA come from the germline V gene. The CDR3 region has the DNA TGTGCCAGCAGCCCTTTCACGAGCTCTGGAAACACCATATATTTT. It is translated as CASSPFTSSGNTIYF.

The V and J genes are TRBV2 and TRBJ1-4, with D perhaps matching TRBD1 (6 bases). Trimming cost V 5 bases and J 4 bases, with 35 bases left between them. The CDR3 runs 22 residues. Germline V CDR1 and CDR2: SNHLY, FYNNEI. The CDR3 DNA reads as TGTGCCAGCAGTCAGGTAGAGCCCCAGGAACAGGGTGAGGTCGCATATAATGAAAAACTGTTTTTT. Protein sequence: CASSQVEPQEQGEVAYNEKLFF.

The chain has TRBV5-1 and TRBJ2-2, with D possibly matching TRBD1 (6 bases). Germline loops: CDR1 SGHRS, CDR2 YFSETQ. Deletions cut 0 bases from V and 3 bases from J, with 9 bases between. The CDR3 runs 15 residues. CDR3 sequence: CASSLARGDTGELFF. Here the CDR3 DNA reads TGCGCCAGCAGCTTGGCCAGGGGTGACACCGGGGAGCTGTTTTTT.

The V gene is TRBV7-8, the J gene TRBJ2-7; 8 nucleotides align to TRBD1. V trimming: 1 base; J trimming: 5 bases; junction bases outside the gene matches: 16. This CDR3 is built from 18 residues. Germline CDR1 and CDR2: SGHVS and FQNEAQ. For the CDR3, the DNA is TGTGCCAGCAGCTTAGGTAAAGGGTTGAAGGACAGGGTCAACGAGCAGTACTTC. Translating gives CASSLGKGLKDRVNEQYF.

This clone was detected once. V gene TRBV5-1 combines with J gene TRBJ1-1; the match to TRBD1 covers 8 bases. The CDR3 spans 16 residues. Germline CDR1 reads SGHRS; CDR2 reads YFSETQ. V lost 0 bases to trimming and J lost 3 bases; unmatched junction nucleotides: 7. The CDR3 nucleotides are TGCGCCAGCAGCTTGGTGGCAGGGGGCTTGGACACTGAAGCTTTCTTT. Residues: CASSLVAGGLDTEAFF.

CDR3 amino acids: CASSSGVERASYNEQFF. The CDR3 region has the DNA TGTGCCAGCAGCTCAGGGGTCGAGAGGGCCTCCTACAATGAGCAGTTCTTC. The rearrangement links TRBV11-2 to TRBJ2-1, with TRBD1 as a possible D gene (6 bases). The CDR3 extends over 17 amino acids. The V end lost 4 bases, the J end lost 0 bases, and 16 bases lay between the germline ends. Germline V gives CDR1 SGHAT, CDR2 FQNNGV.

The rearrangement uses TRBV28 and TRBJ1-2; possibly TRBD1 for D (6 bases). The CDR3 length is 15 residues. V was pared by 4 bases and J by 5 bases, with 17 bases between. Per the germline V gene, CDR1 is MDHEN and CDR2 is SYDVKM. The CDR3 coding sequence is TGTGCCAGCAGTTACGTAGGGGGACCTGAGTATGGCTACACCTTC. This translates into CASSYVGGPEYGYTF.

J is TRBJ1-1 and V is TRBV7-2, with TRBD1 matching over 9 bases. The CDR3 loop spans 14 amino acids. Per germline, CDR1 SGHTA and CDR2 FQGNSA. V dropped 5 bases and J dropped 7; count of bases not matched to a gene: 8. The CDR3 sequence: CASSPWDREVEAFF. The CDR3 DNA sequence: TGTGCCAGCAGCCCTTGGGACAGGGAGGTTGAAGCTTTCTTT.

This clone is a singleton in its sample. The chain carries TRBV30 and TRBJ1-2; tentatively, D is TRBD1 (6 bases). The CDR3 has 11 residues. The ends were cut back, 8 bases at V and 4 bases at J, with 11 bases in the middle. Germline assignment: CDR1 GTSNPN and CDR2 SVGIG (reference sequence). The CDR3: CAQGTVYGYTF. The CDR3 region has the DNA TGTGCCCAGGGGACGGTCTATGGCTACACCTTC.

The chain employs TRBV27 and TRBJ1-2, with 8 bases aligning to TRBD1. Germline CDR1 is MNHEY and CDR2 is SMNVEV (reference sequence). J gave up 4 bases and V 7 bases, and 14 bases lay outside the gene matches. The CDR3 extends over 16 amino acids. The CDR3 bases are TGTGCCAGCACCCTATCCGTCCGGACAGGGATCTATGGCTACACCTTC. This encodes CASTLSVRTGIYGYTF.

The gene calls are TRBV3-1 (or the pseudogene TRBV3-2) and TRBJ1-1, with 11 bases matching TRBD1. The ends lost 1 base at V and 7 bases at J; junction bases unmatched: 2. This CDR3 is 14 amino acids long. Germline V CDR1 and CDR2: LGHDT, YNNKEL (reference sequence). The CDR3 region has the DNA TGTGCCAGCAGCCAAGCGGGACAGGGGGTTGAAGCTTTCTTT. It is translated as CASSQAGQGVEAFF.

The chain combines TRBV6-5 with TRBJ1-2, with unresolved D. The CDR3 totals 15 residues. The V and J ends lost 2 bases and 5 bases respectively, with 15 bases between them. The germline V gene has CDR1 MNHEY and CDR2 SVGAGI. The CDR3 DNA reads TGTGCCAGCAGTTACCTAGGCGTCGGCACTTATGGCTACACCTTC. Its protein is CASSYLGVGTYGYTF.

The rearrangement joins TRBV2 to TRBJ2-7; weak D call: TRBD1 (7 bases). Per germline, CDR1 SNHLY and CDR2 FYNNEI. V dropped 10 bases and J dropped 0 bases, with 19 bases sitting between them. CDR3 length: 15 amino acids. CDR3 sequence (DNA): TGTGCCATGCTTACGGCGGGACAGAGCTCCTACGAGCAGTACTTC. Translation: CAMLTAGQSSYEQYF.

The J gene is TRBJ1-2, the V gene TRBV5-1; 10 bases match TRBD1. Germline CDR1 is SGHRS and CDR2 is YFSETQ. The CDR3 extends over 15 amino acids. V lost 2 bases to trimming and J lost 5 bases; unmatched junction nucleotides: 6. The CDR3 region is CASSLETGGIYGYTF. CDR3 bases: TGCGCCAGCAGCTTAGAGACAGGGGGCATATATGGCTACACCTTC.

The CDR3 DNA reads TGTGCCAGTAGTATCACACCCGGGAGCAATCAGCCCCAGCATTTT. Its protein product is CASSITPGSNQPQHF. V usage is TRBV19 and J usage is TRBJ1-5, with no clear D. The CDR3 has 15 amino acids. The V end lost 3 bases, the J end lost 1 base, and 10 bases lay between the germline ends. Germline lookup yields CDR1 LNHDA and CDR2 SQIVND (reference sequence).

The rearrangement uses TRBV5-6 and TRBJ2-7, with TRBD1 matching 9 bases. With 4 bases clipped from V and 6 bases from J, the junction kept 8 bases outside the gene matches. Per germline, CDR1 SGHDT and CDR2 YYEEEE. This CDR3 region has 14 residues. The CDR3 bases are TGTGCCAGCAGCATGGGACAGGGTGGGGTCGAGCAGTACTTC. Its translation: CASSMGQGGVEQYF.

The chain links TRBV27 to TRBJ1-2, with D possibly matching TRBD1 (6 bases). Germline-derived CDR1 and CDR2 are MNHEY and SMNVEV (reference sequence). Trimming pared 4 bases from V and 4 bases from J, leaving 16 bases between. The CDR3 length is 15 residues. In nucleotides, the CDR3 is TGTGCCAGCAGTTATGAACAGGGTGGGACCTATGGCTACACCTTC. Encoded protein: CASSYEQGGTYGYTF.

The chain has TRBV7-3 and TRBJ2-2, with 8 bases aligning to TRBD2. This CDR3 has 15 residues. In germline, CDR1 is SGHTA, CDR2 FQGTGA. J gave up 5 bases and V 5 bases, and 7 bases lay outside the gene matches. CDR3 in amino acids: CASSLSGGATGELFF. Written as DNA, the CDR3 is TGTGCCAGCAGCCTCAGCGGGGGTGCAACCGGGGAGCTGTTTTTT.

The chain links TRBV19 to TRBJ1-1, with D unresolved. Germline lookup yields CDR1 LNHDA and CDR2 SQIVND (reference sequence). V was cut by 6 bases and J by 10 bases, with 15 bases left in between. The CDR3 runs 12 residues. This chain's CDR3 is CASRSGPAGAFF. The CDR3 nucleotides read TGTGCCAGTAGGTCAGGACCCGCGGGAGCTTTCTTT.

The chain employs TRBV11-3 and TRBJ2-7; no definite D call. The germline V gene encodes CDR1 SGHNT and CDR2 YENEEA. The V gene lost 5 bases and the J gene lost 3 bases, with 11 bases spanning the gap. The CDR3 runs 13 residues. Here the CDR3 DNA reads TGTGCCAGCAGCCCCGGACCGGGCTACGAGCAGTACTTC. As protein: CASSPGPGYEQYF.

This sequence joins TRBV30 and TRBJ1-5; tentatively, D is TRBD1 (5 bases). V dropped 0 bases and J dropped 4 bases, with 13 bases sitting between them. This CDR3 is built from 15 residues. Germline CDR1 and CDR2: GTSNPN and SVGIG (reference sequence). CDR3: CAWSVSGGLNQPQHF. The CDR3 bases are TGTGCCTGGAGTGTATCCGGGGGTTTAAATCAGCCCCAGCATTTT.

The rearrangement joins TRBV28 to TRBJ1-5; D may be TRBD1 (6 bases). The germline CDR1 and CDR2 sequences are MDHEN and SYDVKM. Trimming removed 6 bases at V and 2 bases at J, with 14 bases between. The CDR3 is made up of 15 amino acids. CDR3 loop: CASRIIQGGNQPQHF. The CDR3 DNA follows: TGTGCCAGCAGAATTATACAGGGAGGCAATCAGCCCCAGCATTTT.

The chain recombines TRBV14 with TRBJ2-7; D gene uncertain. Germline lookup yields CDR1 SGHDN and CDR2 FVKESK. There are 13 residues in the CDR3. V was shortened by 4 bases and J by 0 bases, with 7 bases between the two germline ends. The CDR3 region is CASSPLDSYEQYF. CDR3 bases: TGTGCCAGCAGCCCCTTGGACTCCTACGAGCAGTACTTC.

J is TRBJ1-1 and V is TRBV27; D perhaps matches TRBD1 (5 bases). Trimming shortened V by 7 bases and J by 2 bases, and 11 bases separated the two germline ends. Germline V lookup: CDR1 MNHEY, CDR2 SMNVEV (reference sequence). The CDR3 consists of 13 residues. The CDR3 DNA reads as TGTGCCAGCAAACTTGACAGTAACACTGAAGCTTTCTTT. Translation: CASKLDSNTEAFF.

This clone has ten or more counts. The chain employs TRBV2 and TRBJ1-6; 9 bases agree with TRBD1. Germline CDR1 SNHLY, CDR2 FYNNEI. This CDR3 comprises 15 residues. V lost 7 bases and J lost 10; bases outside the gene matches: 11. The CDR3 DNA follows: TGTGCCAGCACCGATGGACAGGGGAACCACTCACCCCTCCACTTT. Its protein product is CASTDGQGNHSPLHF.

This chain uses TRBV5-1 with TRBJ1-2; 10 bases map to TRBD1. The junction had 6 bases not matched to a gene; V was cut back by 0 bases and J by 4 bases. The germline gives CDR1 SGHRS, CDR2 YFSETQ. This CDR3 is built from 16 residues. For the CDR3, the DNA is TGCGCCAGCAGCTTGGAGCCGGGACAGGGGACCTATGGCTACACCTTC. This translates into CASSLEPGQGTYGYTF.